These T cell receptor beta chains were read from a single sample in a study of CD8+CD57+ T cells in acquired aplastic anemia. Via MiXCR, TCRdb re-called the reads, giving one row per CDR3 protein. The sample records about 180,000 distinct CDR3 sequences, around 50% being singletons. Sequenced sample: sorted CD4+, CD8+, or CD8+CD57+ T cells (not recorded which) from PBMCs. The receptors here all came from a human donor with aplastic anemia. Each CDR3 is given with its conserved first and last residue. Each record gives: clone size, J gene, V gene, D gene, CDR3 protein, CDR3 DNA. D genes are given only for firm matches. Size is omitted from some rows. Given values are once, few, many or a class for expanded clones.

abundance: -
j_gene: TRBJ2-7
v_gene: TRBV15
d_gene: -
CDR3aa: CATSREAYEQYF
CDR3nt: TGTGCCACCAGCAGAGAGGCCTACGAGCAGTACTTC

abundance: -
j_gene: TRBJ2-7
v_gene: TRBV20-1
d_gene: -
CDR3aa: CSARGHEFLEQYF
CDR3nt: TGCAGTGCTAGGGGACACGAATTTTTGGAGCAGTACTTC

abundance: -
j_gene: TRBJ2-5
v_gene: TRBV20-1
d_gene: TRBD2
CDR3aa: CSARIAGKETQYF
CDR3nt: TGCAGTGCTAGAATAGCGGGAAAAGAGACCCAGTACTTC

abundance: many
j_gene: TRBJ2-1
v_gene: TRBV19
d_gene: TRBD1
CDR3aa: CASKTGIRDRNEQFF
CDR3nt: TGTGCCAGTAAAACAGGGATTAGGGACAGGAATGAGCAGTTCTTC

abundance: many
j_gene: TRBJ2-5
v_gene: TRBV5-6
d_gene: TRBD1
CDR3aa: CASSLPTGGRETQYF
CDR3nt: TGTGCCAGCAGCCTCCCCACAGGGGGGAGGGAGACCCAGTACTTC

abundance: many
j_gene: TRBJ2-3
v_gene: TRBV24-1
d_gene: TRBD2
CDR3aa: CATSDLQGGGGDTQYF
CDR3nt: TGTGCCACCAGTGATTTGCAGGGCGGGGGGGGAGATACGCAGTATTTT

abundance: -
j_gene: TRBJ2-7
v_gene: TRBV7-2
d_gene: -
CDR3aa: CASSLQGTAGHEQYF
CDR3nt: TGTGCCAGCAGCCTCCAAGGGACCGCGGGGCACGAGCAGTACTTC

abundance: -
j_gene: TRBJ2-7
v_gene: TRBV20-1
d_gene: -
CDR3aa: CSAGRGQGSSYEQYF
CDR3nt: TGCAGTGCTGGTCGGGGTCAGGGGAGCTCCTACGAGCAGTACTTC

abundance: -
j_gene: TRBJ1-1
v_gene: TRBV5-1
d_gene: TRBD1
CDR3aa: CACMQGDFGVQAFF
CDR3nt: TGCGCCTGCATGCAGGGGGACTTTGGGGTTCAAGCTTTCTTT

abundance: -
j_gene: TRBJ2-2
v_gene: TRBV24-1
d_gene: -
CDR3aa: CATPTDGRTNTGELFF
CDR3nt: TGTGCCACCCCGACAGATGGACGTACGAACACCGGGGAGCTGTTTTTT

abundance: -
j_gene: TRBJ2-1
v_gene: TRBV2
d_gene: -
CDR3aa: CATKREPGYNEQFF
CDR3nt: TGTGCCACAAAAAGGGAGCCGGGCTACAATGAGCAGTTCTTC

abundance: -
j_gene: TRBJ2-7
v_gene: TRBV7-9
d_gene: -
CDR3aa: CASSELSGREQYF
CDR3nt: TGTGCCAGCAGTGAATTGAGTGGCCGGGAGCAGTACTTC

abundance: -
j_gene: TRBJ2-5
v_gene: TRBV7-3
d_gene: -
CDR3aa: CASSLTGGAETQYF
CDR3nt: TGTGCCAGCAGCCTAACAGGGGGGGCAGAGACCCAGTACTTC

abundance: few
j_gene: TRBJ2-3
v_gene: TRBV24-1
d_gene: TRBD2
CDR3aa: CATSGLAASTDTQYF
CDR3nt: TGTGCCACCAGTGGGCTAGCGGCTAGCACAGATACGCAGTATTTT

abundance: few
j_gene: TRBJ2-7
v_gene: TRBV29-1
d_gene: -
CDR3aa: CSVGTGLASYEQYF
CDR3nt: TGCAGCGTTGGAACAGGGTTGGCTTCCTACGAGCAGTACTTC

abundance: -
j_gene: TRBJ2-3
v_gene: TRBV29-1
d_gene: TRBD2
CDR3aa: CSVVLAGVTDTQYF
CDR3nt: TGCAGCGTTGTCCTAGCGGGGGTCACAGATACGCAGTATTTT

abundance: -
j_gene: TRBJ1-6
v_gene: TRBV20-1
d_gene: TRBD1
CDR3aa: CSARGQGHNSPLHF
CDR3nt: TGCAGTGCTAGAGGACAGGGCCATAATTCACCCCTCCACTTT

abundance: -
j_gene: TRBJ1-5
v_gene: TRBV2
d_gene: -
CDR3aa: CASSSFGFGQPQHF
CDR3nt: TGTGCCAGCAGTTCGTTCGGGTTCGGCCAGCCCCAGCATTTT

abundance: many
j_gene: TRBJ2-7
v_gene: TRBV20-1
d_gene: TRBD1
CDR3aa: CSAIDRGHSYEQYF
CDR3nt: TGCAGTGCTATCGACAGGGGTCACTCCTACGAGCAGTACTTC

abundance: many
j_gene: TRBJ1-2
v_gene: TRBV7-3
d_gene: -
CDR3aa: CASSPDGFYGYTF
CDR3nt: TGTGCCAGCAGCCCTGACGGATTCTATGGCTACACCTTC

abundance: many
j_gene: TRBJ2-1
v_gene: TRBV29-1
d_gene: TRBD2
CDR3aa: CSVDRLGSGGFSYNEQFF
CDR3nt: TGCAGCGTTGACCGCCTGGGCAGCGGGGGTTTCTCCTACAATGAGCAGTTCTTC

abundance: few
j_gene: TRBJ2-3
v_gene: TRBV28
d_gene: -
CDR3aa: CASSFGAGQSAAQYF
CDR3nt: TGTGCCAGCAGTTTCGGGGCAGGGCAATCCGCGGCGCAGTATTTT

abundance: -
j_gene: TRBJ2-5
v_gene: TRBV5-1
d_gene: -
CDR3aa: CASTPGGYGGTQYF
CDR3nt: TGCGCCAGCACCCCGGGGGGCTACGGGGGGACCCAGTACTTC

abundance: many
j_gene: TRBJ1-6
v_gene: TRBV20-1
d_gene: TRBD1
CDR3aa: CSARGQGIVKDSYNSPLHF
CDR3nt: TGCAGTGCTAGAGGACAGGGTATTGTTAAGGACTCCTATAATTCACCCCTCCACTTT

abundance: -
j_gene: TRBJ2-1
v_gene: TRBV19
d_gene: -
CDR3aa: CASSIPRGNSYNEQFF
CDR3nt: TGTGCCAGTAGTATCCCTCGGGGGAACTCCTACAATGAGCAGTTCTTC

abundance: -
j_gene: TRBJ1-6
v_gene: TRBV12-3/TRBV12-4
d_gene: -
CDR3aa: CASSGQGGSYNSPLHF
CDR3nt: TGTGCCAGCAGCGGGCAGGGTGGGTCCTATAATTCACCCCTCCACTTT

abundance: -
j_gene: TRBJ2-7
v_gene: TRBV20-1
d_gene: TRBD1
CDR3aa: CSAVKDRVLYEQYF
CDR3nt: TGCAGTGCGGTAAAGGACAGGGTACTCTACGAGCAGTACTTC

abundance: -
j_gene: TRBJ2-7
v_gene: TRBV10-3
d_gene: TRBD1
CDR3aa: CAISPPGTANEQYF
CDR3nt: TGTGCCATCAGTCCGCCCGGGACAGCAAACGAGCAGTACTTC

abundance: -
j_gene: TRBJ2-7
v_gene: TRBV7-2
d_gene: -
CDR3aa: CASSSLTPYEQYF
CDR3nt: TGTGCCAGCAGCTCGTTGACGCCCTACGAGCAGTACTTC

abundance: few
j_gene: TRBJ2-3
v_gene: TRBV10-3
d_gene: TRBD1
CDR3aa: CAISDSDRANTQYF
CDR3nt: TGTGCCATCAGTGACTCCGACAGGGCAAACACGCAGTATTTT

abundance: -
j_gene: TRBJ2-2
v_gene: TRBV10-3
d_gene: TRBD1
CDR3aa: CAISGTGAVGELFF
CDR3nt: TGTGCCATCAGTGGGACAGGGGCAGTGGGGGAGCTGTTTTTT

abundance: -
j_gene: TRBJ2-3
v_gene: TRBV15
d_gene: TRBD2
CDR3aa: CATSRVGRGGDTQYF
CDR3nt: TGTGCCACCAGCAGAGTAGGGCGGGGGGGAGATACGCAGTATTTT

abundance: -
j_gene: TRBJ2-7
v_gene: TRBV7-9
d_gene: -
CDR3aa: CASSLQDRFYEQYF
CDR3nt: TGTGCCAGCAGCCTCCAAGACAGGTTCTACGAGCAGTACTTC

abundance: many
j_gene: TRBJ2-7
v_gene: TRBV3-1
d_gene: TRBD2
CDR3aa: CASSGLAGVGEQYF
CDR3nt: TGTGCCAGCAGCGGTCTAGCGGGGGTGGGCGAGCAGTACTTC

abundance: -
j_gene: TRBJ2-3
v_gene: TRBV5-1
d_gene: TRBD2
CDR3aa: CASSLGGTSGGIFTDTQYF
CDR3nt: TGCGCCAGCAGCTTGGGTGGGACTAGCGGGGGAATATTCACAGATACGCAGTATTTT

abundance: -
j_gene: TRBJ2-2
v_gene: TRBV7-3
d_gene: TRBD2
CDR3aa: CASSGTSGTGELFF
CDR3nt: TGTGCCAGCAGCGGGACTAGCGGCACCGGGGAGCTGTTTTTT